The clone carrying this T cell receptor beta chain was detected ten times or more. What it binds is not known. Amplification of TCR alpha and beta CDR3 regions from RNA used iRepertoire nested multiplex PCR. TCRdb passed the multiplex PCR reads through MiXCR, listing each CDR3 protein once. The sample consists of 95,000 to 150,000 distinct CDR3 sequences, less than 30% of them appearing once. The CDR3 contains 14 residues. Looked up from germline, CDR1 is SNHLY and CDR2 is FYNNEI. The V end lost 8 bases, the J end lost 0 bases, and 11 bases lay between the germline ends. These data are taken from a study of glioma-infiltrating T cells. Study observations and caveats: Tissue-blood divergence was below expectation in non-neoplastic patients, above in gliomas.

This clonotype originated in a human donor with low-grade glioma or glioblastoma, undergoing nonglioma brain surgery, or in good health (not recorded which). The rearrangement joins TRBV2 to TRBJ2-1; D perhaps matches TRBD1 (5 bases). The sequenced sample consisted of glioma tissue, nonneoplastic brain tissue, or PBMCs (not recorded which). The CDR3 loop reads CASLDTFSYNEQFF. DNA for the CDR3: TGTGCCAGCTTGGACACCTTCTCCTACAATGAGCAGTTCTTC.